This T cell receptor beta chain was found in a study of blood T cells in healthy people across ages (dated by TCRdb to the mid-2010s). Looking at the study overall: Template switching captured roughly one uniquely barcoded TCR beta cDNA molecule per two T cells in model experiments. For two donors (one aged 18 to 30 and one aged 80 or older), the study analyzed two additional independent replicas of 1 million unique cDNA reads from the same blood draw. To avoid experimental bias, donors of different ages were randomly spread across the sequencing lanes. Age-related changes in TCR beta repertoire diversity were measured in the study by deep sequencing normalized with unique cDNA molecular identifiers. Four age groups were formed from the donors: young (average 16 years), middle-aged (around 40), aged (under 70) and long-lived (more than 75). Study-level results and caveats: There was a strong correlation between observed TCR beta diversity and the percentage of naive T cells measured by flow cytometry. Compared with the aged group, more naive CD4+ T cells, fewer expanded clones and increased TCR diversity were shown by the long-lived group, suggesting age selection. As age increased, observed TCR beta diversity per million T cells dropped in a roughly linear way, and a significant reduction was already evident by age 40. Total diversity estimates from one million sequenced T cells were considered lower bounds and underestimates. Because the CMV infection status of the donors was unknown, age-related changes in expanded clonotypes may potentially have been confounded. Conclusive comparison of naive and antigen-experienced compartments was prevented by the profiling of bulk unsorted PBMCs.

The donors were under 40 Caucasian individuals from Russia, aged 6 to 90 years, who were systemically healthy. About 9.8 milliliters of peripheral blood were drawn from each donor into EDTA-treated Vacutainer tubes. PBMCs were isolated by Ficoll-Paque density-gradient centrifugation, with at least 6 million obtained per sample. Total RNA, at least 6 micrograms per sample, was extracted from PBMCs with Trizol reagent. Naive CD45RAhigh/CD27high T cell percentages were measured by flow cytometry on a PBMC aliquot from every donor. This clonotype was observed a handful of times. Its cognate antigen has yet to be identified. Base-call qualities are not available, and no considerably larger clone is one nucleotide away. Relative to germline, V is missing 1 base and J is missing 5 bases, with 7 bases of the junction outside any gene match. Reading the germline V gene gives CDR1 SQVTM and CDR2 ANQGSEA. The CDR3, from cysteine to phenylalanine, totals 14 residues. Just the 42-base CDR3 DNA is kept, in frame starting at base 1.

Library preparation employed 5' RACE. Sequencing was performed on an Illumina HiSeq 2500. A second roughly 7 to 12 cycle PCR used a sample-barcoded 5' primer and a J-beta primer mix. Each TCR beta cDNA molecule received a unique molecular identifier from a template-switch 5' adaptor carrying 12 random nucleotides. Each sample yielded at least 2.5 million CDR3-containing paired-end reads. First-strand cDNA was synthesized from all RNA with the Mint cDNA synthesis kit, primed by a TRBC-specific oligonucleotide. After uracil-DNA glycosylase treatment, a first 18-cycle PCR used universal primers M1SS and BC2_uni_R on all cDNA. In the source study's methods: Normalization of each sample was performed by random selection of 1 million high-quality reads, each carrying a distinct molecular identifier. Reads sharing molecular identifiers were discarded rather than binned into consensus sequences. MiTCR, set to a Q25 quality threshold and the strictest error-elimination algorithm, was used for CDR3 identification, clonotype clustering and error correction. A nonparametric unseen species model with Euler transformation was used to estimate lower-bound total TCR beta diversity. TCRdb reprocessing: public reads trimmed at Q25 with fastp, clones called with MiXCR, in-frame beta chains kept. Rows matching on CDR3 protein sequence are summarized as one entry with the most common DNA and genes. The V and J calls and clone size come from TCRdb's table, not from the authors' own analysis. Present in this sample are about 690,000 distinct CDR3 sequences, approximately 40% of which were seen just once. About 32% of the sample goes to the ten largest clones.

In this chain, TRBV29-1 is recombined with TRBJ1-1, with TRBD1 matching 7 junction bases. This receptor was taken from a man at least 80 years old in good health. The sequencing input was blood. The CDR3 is CSVEGGTAGTEAFF. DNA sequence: TGCAGCGTTGAAGGGGGGACAGCCGGGACTGAAGCTTTCTTT.